This entry describes one T cell receptor (beta chain). Each CDR3 protein gets one entry after TCRdb re-called the 5' RACE reads with MiXCR. The data hold about 580,000 distinct CDR3 sequences, with about a sixth observed a single time. The data derive from a study of T cells after yellow fever vaccination. The material was PBMCs, obtained more than 4 days after the first yellow fever vaccination. The clonotype comes from a man younger than 35 who received the YFV17D yellow fever vaccine.

CDR3: CASSPGRDTDTQYF. The CDR3, as DNA: TGTGCCAGCAGCCCCGGACGGGACACAGATACGCAGTATTTT. J is TRBJ2-3 and V is TRBV7-8, with D possibly being TRBD2 (5 bases). V was cut by 5 bases and J by 2 bases, with 11 bases left in between. Looked up from germline, CDR1 is SGHVS and CDR2 is FQNEAQ. The CDR3 extends over 14 amino acids.